This entry concerns a single T cell receptor beta chain. Its antigen is as yet unknown. Within the ViraFEST assay, antigen-specific CD4+ T cells underwent expansion with viral peptide pools prior to sequencing. Investigators separated out CD4+ T cells once around eleven days of culture had passed. Each person got two doses of an mRNA SARS-CoV-2 vaccine, BNT162b2 or mRNA-1273. Each vaccine recipient was nucleocapsid antibody negative and had no prior SARS-CoV-2 infection. The culture medium for around 2 million PBMC per well included 9.5 to 10 IU/ml IL-2 and around 9.9 ug/ml peptides. This entry belongs to a study of vaccination effects on CD4 cells after COVID-19. The study, taken as a whole, reports: Whether induced by infection or by vaccine, clones showed marked clonal contraction late after vaccination.

The germline V gene encodes CDR1 MNHEY and CDR2 SMNVEV (reference sequence). Trimming removed 6 bases from V and 2 bases from J, with 19 bases in between. CDR3 length: 16 amino acids. Assay used: immunoSEQ multiplex PCR; TCRdb lists only in-frame clones, some missing. The sample carries approximately 61,000 clones, about three quarters recorded once. The material sequenced was CD4+ T cells from PBMCs cultured with HCoV-229E spike peptides, taken after COVID-19 vaccination. The TCR sequence derives from a human donor who received a COVID-19 vaccine. This chain joins TRBV27 and TRBJ2-5, with unresolved D. The CDR3 nucleotides are TGTGCCAGCAGATCGGGTCTCAAGGTTAGGCAAGAGACCCAGTACTTC. Translating gives CASRSGLKVRQETQYF.